The 5 T cell receptor beta chains below were found in one sample sequenced in a study of blood T cell repertoires in COVID-19. Method: immunoSEQ multiplex PCR; TCRdb's copy keeps in-frame clones and lacks some. The sample contains around 300,000 clones, around 87% of which appear only once. Input material: peripheral blood. The receptors come from a woman aged 50 to 60 with active or convalescent COVID-19.

The rearrangement uses TRBV7-2 and TRBJ1-1; 11 nucleotides agree with TRBD1. The CDR3 loop spans 15 amino acids. The junction had 5 bases not matched to a gene; V was cut back by 3 bases and J by 5 bases. CDR1 SGHTA and CDR2 FQGNSA come from the germline V gene. CDR3 DNA sequence: TGTGCCAGCAGCTTCGGGACAGGGGGTGGGACTGAAGCTTTCTTT. Its protein is CASSFGTGGGTEAFF.

The gene calls are TRBV9 and TRBJ2-1; 7 bases match TRBD2. The CDR3 sequence is 16 residues long. The junction had 14 bases not matched to a gene; V was cut back by 3 bases and J by 8 bases. CDR1 and CDR2 (germline): SGDLS, YYNGEE. CDR3 in amino acids: CASSEPTSYDRDEQFF. CDR3 nucleotides: TGTGCCAGCAGCGAACCGACTAGCTATGACCGGGATGAGCAGTTCTTC.

This chain uses TRBV7-9 with TRBJ1-1, with unresolved D. Deletions cut 5 bases from V and 3 bases from J, with 16 bases between. The CDR3 runs 15 residues. Per germline, CDR1 SEHNR and CDR2 FQNEAQ (reference sequence). The CDR3 region has the DNA TGTGCCAGCAGCGCCCGAGGTTTCGAGGACACTGAAGCTTTCTTT. It translates to CASSARGFEDTEAFF.

The gene calls are TRBV19 and TRBJ1-4; 8 nucleotides agree with TRBD1. The CDR3 is made up of 14 amino acids. The trim removed 5 bases at V and 8 bases at J, leaving 7 bases unmatched. Germline lookup yields CDR1 LNHDA and CDR2 SQIVND (reference sequence). CDR3 loop: CASSRTGPGEKLFF. DNA for the CDR3: TGTGCCAGTAGTCGGACAGGGCCAGGGGAAAAACTGTTTTTT.

The chain couples TRBV19 to TRBJ2-4, with TRBD2 matching over 8 bases. The CDR3 runs to 16 residues. J gave up 0 bases and V 1 base, and 2 bases lay outside the gene matches. Germline V gives CDR1 LNHDA, CDR2 SQIVND (reference sequence). CDR3: CASSIGLAGAKNIQYF. In DNA form, the CDR3 reads TGTGCCAGTAGTATAGGCCTAGCGGGAGCCAAAAACATTCAGTACTTC.